The source of this T cell receptor (beta chain) is a study of Graves' ophthalmopathy and Graves' hyperthyroidism. RNA transcripts provided the template for amplifying TCR beta CDR3 regions. A first-round RT-PCR used HTBI primers, followed by a second-round multiplex PCR. TCRdb reprocessed the multiplex PCR reads with MiXCR, giving one entry per CDR3 protein. The sample holds 580,000 or so distinct CDR3 sequences, less than 40% seen once. The V gene's germline CDR1 is MDHEN and CDR2 SYDVKM. There are 14 residues in the CDR3. V lost 6 bases to trimming and J lost 7 bases, with 18 bases between them. The table lists this clonotype with many counts.

The V and J genes are TRBV28 and TRBJ1-2, with D possibly matching TRBD1 (5 bases). The material sequenced was peripheral blood or thyroid tissue (not recorded which). The receptor's source is an adult man with Graves' hyperthyroidism. CDR3 nucleotide sequence: TGTGCCAGCAGCCGCAGGGTAAACGACGCTGGCTACACCTTC. Translated: CASSRRVNDAGYTF.